This T cell receptor beta chain was observed in a study of radiotherapy plus CTLA-4 blockade in lung cancer. Study-wide findings and caveats: The study found tumor-derived TCR clones expanded in blood after radiotherapy plus ipilimumab.

Worth noting for this clone: Its antigen is unidentified.

Those with chemo-refractory metastatic non-small-cell lung cancer were treated with focal radiation combined with CTLA-4 blockade using ipilimumab. Method: immunoSEQ multiplex PCR; TCRdb's copy keeps in-frame clones and lacks some. The top ten hold more than 8% of the sample, which has approximately 80,000 clones, roughly 80% seen once. Germline V gene sequence: CDR1 SQVTM, CDR2 ANQGSEA. This CDR3 spans 18 amino acids. Trimming removed 0 bases at V and 0 bases at J, with 20 bases between. This clonotype originated in a human donor with non-small cell lung cancer whose response to radiotherapy plus ipilimumab could not be evaluated. Sample: peripheral blood, taken from a patient treated with radiotherapy plus ipilimumab. The rearrangement joins TRBV29-1 to TRBJ1-1; D unclear. CDR3: CSVEDRRSSFPMNTEAFF. The DNA of the CDR3 is TGCAGCGTTGAAGATCGGAGGTCCAGCTTTCCCATGAACACTGAAGCTTTCTTT.